The 23 T cell receptor beta chains in this list originate from one sample, sequenced in a study of T-cell memory formation after mild COVID-19. TCRdb analysed the 5' RACE reads with MiXCR anew, one entry per CDR3 protein. The repertoire holds roughly 600,000 distinct CDR3 sequences, with roughly 18% as singletons. The specimen sequenced was PBMCs or a T cell subset sorted from them (not recorded which). The receptors originated from an adult woman who had mild COVID-19 (a few samples of this study predate the infection). Cell type and time point are not known.

With regard to this clonotype: A much larger clone differs from this one at a single base, so this may be a read error. This sequence joins TRBV20-1 and TRBJ2-7; TRBD1 matches 7 bases. The CDR3 extends over 14 amino acids. Germline V gene data show CDR1 as DFQATT and CDR2 as SNEGSKA (reference sequence). CDR3 sequence reads: CSDRGTAAGYEQYF. The CDR3 DNA reads TGCAGTGATAGAGGGACAGCTGCCGGCTACGAGCAGTACTTC.

The CDR3 sequence: CATSDSFYGYTF. The DNA for the CDR3 is TGTGCCACCAGTGACAGCTTCTATGGCTACACCTTC. The V and J genes are TRBV24-1 and TRBJ1-2; D unresolved. Per the germline V gene, CDR1 is KGHDR and CDR2 is SFDVKD. V was cut by 4 bases and J by 4 bases, with 6 bases left in between. The CDR3 is made up of 12 amino acids.

V and J are TRBV4-3 and TRBJ2-7, with 9 bases identical to TRBD1. The trim removed 2 bases at V and 4 bases at J, leaving 3 bases unmatched. Germline V lookup: CDR1 LGHNA, CDR2 YSLEER. The CDR3 is 14 amino acids. The CDR3 coding sequence is TGCGCCAGCAGCCAATACGGACAGGGGTACGAGCAGTACTTC. Amino acid sequence: CASSQYGQGYEQYF.

This clonotype has more than one count but fewer than ten. The V and J genes are TRBV18 and TRBJ2-4; 8 positions agree with TRBD1. Trimming cost V 3 bases and J 9 bases; bases outside gene matches: 10. Germline V CDR1 and CDR2: KGHSH, LQKENI. This CDR3 is built from 15 residues. DNA for the CDR3: TGTGCCAGCTCACCGACTCCCGGACAGGGAGGCATTCAGTACTTC. Protein sequence: CASSPTPGQGGIQYF.

This chain uses TRBV11-2 with TRBJ1-1; possibly TRBD1 for D (6 bases). Germline V gene data show CDR1 as SGHAT and CDR2 as FQNNGV. The CDR3 runs to 14 residues. Trimming removed 4 bases from V and 1 base from J, with 10 bases in between. CDR3 DNA sequence: TGTGCCAGCAGCTCGGACAGAACGAACACTGAAGCTTTCTTT. Its protein product is CASSSDRTNTEAFF.

The DNA for the CDR3 is TGCGCCAGCAGCTTGCTACCCATACTTTCGGGGAATTTCTATGAGCAGTTCTTC. Amino acids: CASSLLPILSGNFYEQFF. J is TRBJ2-1 and V is TRBV5-1; a weak D match, TRBD2 (5 bases). The germline gives CDR1 SGHRS, CDR2 YFSETQ. This CDR3 region has 18 residues. V lost 1 base and J lost 8, with 25 bases in between.

The rearrangement uses TRBV12-3 or TRBV12-4 and TRBJ2-7, with D perhaps matching TRBD2 (6 bases). The CDR3 is made up of 14 amino acids. V lost 3 bases to trimming and J lost 3 bases, with 12 bases between them. CDR3 residues: CASSFSGPYYEQYF. CDR3 DNA sequence: TGTGCCAGCAGTTTTAGCGGCCCCTACTACGAGCAGTACTTC.

This clonotype was seen a few times. The CDR3 nucleotides read TGTGCCAGCAGTTTCATCCTAGCGGGAGATACGCAGTATTTT. Translating gives CASSFILAGDTQYF. J is TRBJ2-3 and V is TRBV12-3 or TRBV12-4, with 8 bases aligning to TRBD2. The CDR3 has 14 residues. With V trimmed by 3 bases and J by 5 bases, 4 bases remained unmatched.

A few counts support this clonotype. V gene TRBV4-1 combines with J gene TRBJ2-5; D is ambiguous. CDR1 and CDR2 (germline): MGHRA, YSYEKL. V was cut by 4 bases and J by 4 bases, with 13 bases left in between. This CDR3 has 14 residues. The CDR3 DNA reads as TGCGCCAGCAGCCCAAGTCCCGCAGGAGAGACCCAGTACTTC. Protein product: CASSPSPAGETQYF.

This clonotype occurred a few times. At one end, the junction sequence differs from germline, possibly due to a read error. This chain joins TRBV5-1 and TRBJ2-1, with D unclear. CDR3 length equals 14 residues. The germline V gene has CDR1 SGHRS and CDR2 YFSETQ. Here the CDR3 DNA reads TGTGCCAGCAGCTTACTAAGCTCCTACAATGAGCAGTTCTTC. Translating it yields CASSLLSSYNEQFF.

This chain joins TRBV10-3 and TRBJ2-2; D not certain. V was shortened by 0 bases and J by 4 bases, with 6 bases between the two germline ends. The CDR3 consists of 14 residues. Germline assignment: CDR1 ENHRY and CDR2 SYGVKD. CDR3: CAISESSSTGELFF. CDR3 nucleotide sequence: TGTGCCATCAGTGAGTCGTCGAGCACCGGGGAGCTGTTTTTT.

The rearrangement links TRBV24-1 to TRBJ2-7; D may be TRBD1 (5 bases). Per germline, CDR1 KGHDR and CDR2 SFDVKD. Trimming cost V 0 bases and J 6 bases, with 11 bases left between them. The CDR3 totals 14 residues. The CDR3 DNA sequence: TGTGCCACCAGTGATTTGCGTCAGGGTGGCGAGCAGTACTTC. Encoded protein: CATSDLRQGGEQYF.

The rearrangement uses TRBV5-6 and TRBJ2-7; 10 bases match TRBD2. Germline V gene sequence: CDR1 SGHDT, CDR2 YYEEEE. The CDR3 runs 15 residues. Trimming took 2 bases from V and 3 from J; bases not matched to a gene: 5. The CDR3 coding sequence is TGTGCCAGCAGCTTCACTAGCGGGGCCGGCTACGAGCAGTACTTC. This encodes CASSFTSGAGYEQYF. The whole variable domain, filled in from reference TRBV5-6 and TRBJ2-7, reads DAGVTQSPTHLIKTRGQQVTLRCSPKSGHDTVSWYQQALGQGPQFIFQYYEEEERQRGNFPDRFSGHQFPNYSSELNVNALLLGDSALYLCASSFTSGAGYEQYFGPGTRLTVT.

In this sample, this clonotype turned up a few times. The chain combines TRBV6-5 with TRBJ1-5; 7 nucleotides align to TRBD1. The CDR3 sequence is 14 residues long. The trim removed 6 bases at V and 1 base at J, leaving 3 bases unmatched. The germline CDR1 and CDR2 sequences are MNHEY and SVGAGI. The CDR3 is CASSWDSSNQPQHF. The CDR3 DNA is TGTGCCAGCAGCTGGGACAGCAGCAATCAGCCCCAGCATTTT.

This sequence joins TRBV7-6 and TRBJ2-1; D is ambiguous. Looked up from germline, CDR1 is SGHVS and CDR2 is FNYEAQ. CDR3 length: 16 amino acids. With 2 bases removed from V and 0 bases from J, the gap between germline ends came to 11 bases. The CDR3 DNA is TGTGCCAGCAGCTTATCTACAGTCCTCTCCTACAATGAGCAGTTCTTC. It specifies CASSLSTVLSYNEQFF.

This clonotype was seen a few times. The chain couples TRBV29-1 to TRBJ2-3, with 8 bases that match TRBD2. Germline V gene sequence: CDR1 SQVTM, CDR2 ANQGSEA. This CDR3 spans 13 amino acids. The J segment lost 5 bases and the V segment lost 6 bases, leaving 7 bases of the junction unmatched. The CDR3 reads CSVSGGPGDTQYF. The CDR3 coding sequence is TGCAGCGTCTCGGGGGGGCCAGGAGATACGCAGTATTTT.

This clonotype was seen a single time. This chain uses TRBV4-1 with TRBJ2-2; tentatively, D is TRBD1 (6 bases). Trimming pared 0 bases from V and 4 bases from J, leaving 9 bases between. Germline CDR1 MGHRA, CDR2 YSYEKL. This CDR3 contains 15 residues. CDR3 nucleotides: TGCGCCAGCAGCCAAGATCAGGGGACCACCGGGGAGCTGTTTTTT. It codes for CASSQDQGTTGELFF.

The chain uses TRBV12-3 or TRBV12-4 and TRBJ2-3; maybe TRBD1 (6 bases). The V gene lost 7 bases and the J gene lost 7 bases, with 18 bases spanning the gap. The CDR3 contains 14 residues. The CDR3 nucleotides are TGTGCCAGCACCCAGGGGCTACCTGAGAATACGCAGTATTTT. It is translated as CASTQGLPENTQYF.

This clonotype came up many times. The rearrangement joins TRBV5-1 to TRBJ2-1, with D hard to call. Germline V gene lookup returns CDR1 SGHRS and CDR2 YFSETQ. With 4 bases removed from V and 7 bases from J, the gap between germline ends came to 9 bases. CDR3 length: 12 residues. The CDR3 DNA is TGCGCCAGCAGCCCCACCGGGAATGAGCAGTTCTTC. This gives the protein CASSPTGNEQFF.

The V gene is TRBV12-3 or TRBV12-4, the J gene TRBJ1-5, with TRBD1 identical over 8 bases. Germline trimming cut 6 bases from V and 2 bases from J; bases unmatched to any gene: 3. This CDR3 has 14 residues. CDR3 sequence: CASSRGQGNQPQHF. CDR3 sequence (DNA): TGTGCCAGCAGCAGGGGGCAAGGCAATCAGCCCCAGCATTTT.

This clonotype was detected only a few times. The J gene is TRBJ2-6, the V gene TRBV15; 10 bases match TRBD1. Unmatched junction bases numbered 9, after V lost 9 bases and J lost 4 bases. CDR1 and CDR2 from the germline V gene are LNHNV and YYDKDF (reference sequence). The CDR3 is made up of 16 amino acids. The DNA for the CDR3 is TGTGCCACGACCGGGACAGGGGTTTCCGGGGCCAACGTCCTGACTTTC. The encoded protein is CATTGTGVSGANVLTF.

The rearrangement links TRBV12-3 or TRBV12-4 to TRBJ2-7; D is unresolved. V was shortened by 7 bases and J by 3 bases, with 19 bases between the two germline ends. This CDR3 is built from 15 residues. The CDR3 nucleotides are TGTGCCAGCAAGGTCTCAGGTACTCTTCTCTACGAGCAGTACTTC. This translates into CASKVSGTLLYEQYF.

The chain couples TRBV7-8 to TRBJ1-1, with no clear D. The germline V gene has CDR1 SGHVS and CDR2 FQNEAQ. This CDR3 region has 13 residues. V lost 5 bases and J 2 bases, leaving 9 bases between the germline ends. The CDR3 loop reads CASSLQFNTEAFF. For the CDR3, the DNA is TGTGCCAGCAGCCTACAATTCAACACTGAAGCTTTCTTT.